This TCR beta chain was observed in a study of T cell clones after liver transplantation. Looking at the study overall: Three of the eight recipients were HCV-positive; the rest had non-autoimmune, non-viral transplant indications. At least one year of complete immunosuppression withdrawal without enzymes over twice normal defined tolerance.

Here immunoSEQ multiplex PCR was the method, and the copy in TCRdb shows in-frame clones only, minus some. The data show fewer than 85,000 clones, 75% to 90% seen once. Looked up from germline, CDR1 is SGDLS and CDR2 is YYNGEE. Unmatched junction bases numbered 12, after V lost 0 bases and J lost 6 bases. The CDR3 contains 19 residues. A note on this clone: What it recognizes is unknown.

Regarding the study as a whole: The donor-reactive repertoire was only partly measurable in two subjects, lacking donor cells.

The sequenced sample was CD4+ T cells from blood, obtained at the 22-month timepoint. This sequence was found in a human patient who received a liver transplant. Some T cells may possibly be graft donor cells. The chain uses TRBV9 and TRBJ2-7; 16 bases align to TRBD2. The CDR3 bases are TGTGCCAGCAGCGTAGATGTAGGGGGGACTAGCGGGAGGGCTAGCGAGCAGTACTTC. Its protein is CASSVDVGGTSGRASEQYF.